These 13 T cell receptor beta chains were all obtained from the same sample, sequenced in a study of T cell responses to AZD1222 COVID-19 vaccine (dated by TCRdb to the early 2020s). Receptor libraries were prepared by the immunoSEQ multiplex PCR assay. TCRdb took over this immuneACCESS table, retaining in-frame rearrangements with V and J assigned. Such tables are incomplete; in checked studies, under half of the missing clones stem from an unresolved V gene, and the remainder is unexplained. The sample contains roughly 80,000 clones, roughly 88% of them found a single time. The ten largest make up about 1.3% of the sample. The sample's time point, from its label and the paper: about 28 days (+/-7) after the second vaccine dose. The starting material was peripheral blood, obtained 28 days after the second AZD1222 dose. The receptors come from an adult who received the AZD1222 COVID-19 vaccine.

The chain uses TRBV5-1 and TRBJ2-1, with TRBD1 identical over 7 bases. CDR1 is SGHRS and CDR2 is YFSETQ in the germline V gene. There are 16 residues in the CDR3. Trimming at V came to 4 bases and at J to 0 bases, leaving 7 bases not matched to a gene. CDR3 sequence: CASSPRQGSSYNEQFF. The DNA for the CDR3 is TGCGCCAGCAGCCCCCGACAGGGTAGCTCCTACAATGAGCAGTTCTTC.

This clone was seen just once. The chain is built from TRBV27 and TRBJ2-5, with TRBD2 as a possible D gene (5 bases). The V end lost 5 bases, the J end lost 5 bases, and 12 bases lay between the germline ends. Germline V gives CDR1 MNHEY, CDR2 SMNVEV (reference sequence). The CDR3 consists of 13 residues. The CDR3 nucleotides are TGTGCCAGCAGTCCACTAGGTCGGGAGACCCAGTACTTC. It encodes CASSPLGRETQYF.

This chain links TRBV7-3 with TRBJ2-1; the D gene could be TRBD1 or TRBD2 (5 bases each). V lost 5 bases and J 8 bases, leaving 13 bases between the germline ends. This CDR3 is 13 amino acids long. Germline-derived CDR1 and CDR2 are SGHTA and FQGTGA. CDR3 DNA: TGTGCCAGCAGCCTACGCCGAGGGGATGAGCAGTTCTTC. Its protein product is CASSLRRGDEQFF.

The J gene is TRBJ2-1, the V gene TRBV21-1; the table's D call TRBD2 went unverified against the DNA. TRBV21-1 is a recognized pseudogene. The CDR3 has 21 amino acids. This CDR3 is CASSKFLRRGAPPDIHNEQFF. The CDR3 nucleotides read TGTGCCAGCAGCAAATTCCTTCGGCGGGGGGCCCCCCCAGACATACACAATGAGCAGTTCTTC.

The genes are TRBV19 and TRBJ2-2; 8 positions match TRBD1. CDR1 and CDR2 (germline): LNHDA, SQIVND (reference sequence). V shed 6 bases and J 0 bases; nucleotides not matched to a gene: 3. This CDR3 has 15 residues. The CDR3 reads CASRGQVTNTGELFF. The CDR3 region has the DNA TGTGCCAGTAGGGGACAGGTAACGAACACCGGGGAGCTGTTTTTT.

The chain is built from TRBV11-3 and TRBJ1-1; D possibly corresponds to TRBD1 (5 bases). This CDR3 comprises 12 residues. Trimming pared 8 bases from V and 0 bases from J, leaving 7 bases between. Germline V gives CDR1 SGHNT, CDR2 YENEEA. As DNA, the CDR3 is TGTGCCAGCGCAGGGATGAACACTGAAGCTTTCTTT. Translating it yields CASAGMNTEAFF.

The V and J genes are TRBV2 and TRBJ2-2, with D perhaps matching TRBD1 (5 bases). The V and J ends lost 6 bases and 1 base respectively, with 12 bases between them. This CDR3 contains 15 residues. Germline assignment: CDR1 SNHLY and CDR2 FYNNEI. CDR3 in amino acids: CASRQEELNTGELFF. As DNA, the CDR3 is TGTGCCAGCAGACAGGAAGAACTGAACACCGGGGAGCTGTTTTTT.

The chain carries TRBV28 and TRBJ1-2; unclear D gene. Germline CDR1 MDHEN, CDR2 SYDVKM. This CDR3 spans 10 amino acids. V was cut by 2 bases and J by 6 bases, with 1 base left in between. The CDR3 sequence is CASSLNGYTF. The CDR3 nucleotides are TGTGCCAGCAGTTTAAATGGCTACACCTTC.

The J gene is TRBJ1-1, the V gene TRBV28; 7 bases are a match to TRBD1. Germline V lookup: CDR1 MDHEN, CDR2 SYDVKM. This CDR3 has 14 residues. V was pared by 4 bases and J by 0 bases, with 2 bases of the junction left unmatched. The CDR3 DNA is TGTGCCAGCAGTTCGACAGGGCTGAACACTGAAGCTTTCTTT. Residues: CASSSTGLNTEAFF.

The chain employs TRBV5-1 and TRBJ1-3; 7 nucleotides align to TRBD1. The CDR3 has 20 amino acids. J lost 0 bases, V lost 2 bases, and 17 bases had no gene match. CDR1 is SGHRS, CDR2 YFSETQ, per germline. CDR3 region: CASSFDRNAIGGFSGNTIYF. The CDR3, as DNA: TGCGCCAGCAGCTTCGATCGGAACGCAATAGGGGGCTTCTCTGGAAACACCATATATTTT.

The rearrangement links TRBV27 to TRBJ2-7; D ambiguous. CDR3 length: 14 amino acids. The germline gives CDR1 MNHEY, CDR2 SMNVEV (reference sequence). V gave up 2 bases and J gave up 0 bases, with 8 bases separating them. Here the CDR3 DNA reads TGTGCCAGCAGTTTAATGGGCATCTCCTACGAGCAGTACTTC. Its translation: CASSLMGISYEQYF.

For the CDR3, the DNA is TGTGCCAGCAGACTGACAGGGTCGGATACGCAGTATTTT. Translated: CASRLTGSDTQYF. The rearrangement uses TRBV12-3 or TRBV12-4 and TRBJ2-3; 7 nucleotides align to TRBD1. The CDR3 extends over 13 amino acids. With V trimmed by 6 bases and J by 6 bases, 6 bases remained unmatched.

The chain links TRBV19 to TRBJ2-7; 8 bases match TRBD1. Per the germline V gene, CDR1 is LNHDA and CDR2 is SQIVND (reference sequence). The trim removed 8 bases at V and 1 base at J, leaving 4 bases unmatched. This CDR3 is built from 13 residues. The CDR3 bases are TGTGCCAGTGGGCGACAGGGGTCCTACGAGCAGTACTTC. Protein product: CASGRQGSYEQYF. Full variable domain (missing parts from reference TRBV19 and TRBJ2-7): DGGITQSPKYLFRKEGQNVTLSCEQNLNHDAMYWYRQDPGQGLRLIYYSQIVNDFQKGDIAEGYSVSREKKESFPLTVTSAQKNPTAFYLCASGRQGSYEQYFGPGTRLTVT.